The clone carrying this TCR beta chain appeared once. One end of the junction does not line up with germline, which may come from a read error. Using immunoSEQ multiplex PCR, the repertoire was profiled, and TCRdb retains in-frame clones only, with some absent. The sample has about 48,000 clones; approximately 70% are singletons. This sample was included in a study of STAT5B mutations in CD4+ large granular lymphocyte leukemia. There are 13 residues in the CDR3. The germline CDR1 and CDR2 sequences are SSHAT and FNYEAQ (reference sequence). The genes are TRBV7-7 and TRBJ2-5; D not certain. The sequenced sample consisted of CD4+ T cells from blood buffy coats. The TCR sequence derives from a human donor in good health. CDR3 residues: CASSLSAQETQYF. The CDR3 DNA is TGTGCTAGCAGCTTAAGCGCCCAAGAGACCCAGTACTTC.